This TCR beta chain was recorded in a study of blood T cell repertoires in COVID-19. Study information: The study drew acute and convalescent COVID-19 samples from the United States, Italy and Spain.

As originally analysed: Cell counts per sample came from amplifying reference gene primers. Produced via immunoSEQ multiplex PCR; TCRdb's table is partial and in-frame only. V, J and clone size were drawn from that table, and D and trimming were deduced from the DNA. The data show over 15,000 clones, with around 80% seen just once and roughly 13% held by the top ten. The CDR3 totals 16 residues. Germline V gene lookup returns CDR1 SGHRS and CDR2 YFSETQ. The V gene end was trimmed by 4 bases and the J gene end by 0 bases; junction bases not matched to a gene: 8. This clone is termed medium-sized (0.01 to 0.1%).

The genes are TRBV5-1 and TRBJ1-1, with TRBD1 identical over 8 bases. Sequenced sample: peripheral blood. This TCR was sampled from a man between 35 and 55 years old with active or convalescent COVID-19. The CDR3 region is CASSNRPGQVNTEAFF. CDR3 DNA: TGCGCCAGCAGCAACCGTCCGGGACAGGTGAACACTGAAGCTTTCTTT.